This is a list of T cell receptor beta chains from one sample in a study of T-cell memory formation after mild COVID-19. TCRdb re-derived calls from the 5' RACE reads in MiXCR, one entry per CDR3 protein. The sample has over 450,000 distinct CDR3 sequences, roughly 20% seen once; the top ten hold about 12%. Sequencing was carried out using PBMCs or a T cell subset sorted from them (not recorded which). These receptors came from an adult woman who had mild COVID-19 (a few samples of this study predate the infection). Cell type and time point are not known. The CDR3 runs from the conserved cysteine through the conserved F or W. D genes are given only for firm matches. Clone size appears in some rows only: once, few, many, or a class for an expanded clone.

d_call: TRBD1; clone_size: many; v_call: TRBV4-3; cdr3_length: 15; j_call: TRBJ2-1; cdr3_nt: TGCGCCAGCAGCCAAGATTTAACCAGGGGGCGAGAGCAGTTCTTC; cdr3_aa: CASSQDLTRGREQFF
d_call: TRBD1; clone_size: few; v_call: TRBV9; cdr3_length: 15; j_call: TRBJ1-2; cdr3_nt: TGTGCCAGCAGCGTAGATGGGACAGGGGGCTATGGCTACACCTTC; cdr3_aa: CASSVDGTGGYGYTF
d_call: TRBD1; clone_size: few; v_call: TRBV4-3; cdr3_length: 17; j_call: TRBJ2-2; cdr3_nt: TGCGCCAGCAGCCAAGATCTGGGGACAGGGGGCACCGGGGAGCTGTTTTTT; cdr3_aa: CASSQDLGTGGTGELFF
d_call: TRBD2; clone_size: -; v_call: TRBV19; cdr3_length: 14; j_call: TRBJ2-7; cdr3_nt: TGTGCCAGTAGTCCTCGGGAGGGCCGCTACGAGCAGTACTTC; cdr3_aa: CASSPREGRYEQYF
d_call: -; clone_size: -; v_call: TRBV11-2; cdr3_length: 15; j_call: TRBJ1-1; cdr3_nt: TGTGCCAGCAGCTTAGAAATTAGGGTGATCACTGAAGCTTTCTTT; cdr3_aa: CASSLEIRVITEAFF
d_call: -; clone_size: few; v_call: TRBV21-1; cdr3_length: 18; j_call: TRBJ2-3; cdr3_nt: TGTGCCAGCAGCCGCAAGAGGGGGCTCACGCCGGGCACAGATACGCAGTATTTT; cdr3_aa: CASSRKRGLTPGTDTQYF
d_call: -; clone_size: few; v_call: TRBV7-2; cdr3_length: 13; j_call: TRBJ2-4; cdr3_nt: TGTGCCAGCAACCTCATGGGGGAAAACATTCAGTACTTC; cdr3_aa: CASNLMGENIQYF
d_call: TRBD2; clone_size: few; v_call: TRBV11-3; cdr3_length: 14; j_call: TRBJ2-5; cdr3_nt: TGTGCCAGCAGCGCGGGACTAGATCGAGAGACCCAGTACTTC; cdr3_aa: CASSAGLDRETQYF
d_call: -; clone_size: once; v_call: TRBV5-4; cdr3_length: 15; j_call: TRBJ2-7; cdr3_nt: TGTGCCAGCAGCTTGGGGGGGGTTACGAAATACGAGCAGTACTTC; cdr3_aa: CASSLGGVTKYEQYF
d_call: TRBD1; clone_size: -; v_call: TRBV7-2; cdr3_length: 15; j_call: TRBJ2-2; cdr3_nt: TGTGCCAGCAGCTTAGGAGCGACAGGGACCGGGGAGCTGTTTTTT; cdr3_aa: CASSLGATGTGELFF
d_call: -; clone_size: few; v_call: TRBV5-6; cdr3_length: 15; j_call: TRBJ2-3; cdr3_nt: TGTGCCAGCAGCCTGACAGGTAGGGGCACAGATACGCAGTATTTT; cdr3_aa: CASSLTGRGTDTQYF
d_call: TRBD1; clone_size: -; v_call: TRBV27; cdr3_length: 18; j_call: TRBJ1-5; cdr3_nt: TGTGCCAGTTCGAAACAGGGGGCGAGCACCTATAGCAATCAGCCCCAGCATTTT; cdr3_aa: CASSKQGASTYSNQPQHF
d_call: -; clone_size: -; v_call: TRBV20-1; cdr3_length: 14; j_call: TRBJ1-6; cdr3_nt: TGCAGTGCTCGTTTCGGGGCCCTTGGGTCACCCCTCCACTTT; cdr3_aa: CSARFGALGSPLHF
d_call: -; clone_size: few; v_call: TRBV29-1; cdr3_length: 17; j_call: TRBJ2-2; cdr3_nt: TGCAGCGCTGCGACAGGCGCGGGTTATGGAAACACCGGGGAGCTGTTTTTT; cdr3_aa: CSAATGAGYGNTGELFF